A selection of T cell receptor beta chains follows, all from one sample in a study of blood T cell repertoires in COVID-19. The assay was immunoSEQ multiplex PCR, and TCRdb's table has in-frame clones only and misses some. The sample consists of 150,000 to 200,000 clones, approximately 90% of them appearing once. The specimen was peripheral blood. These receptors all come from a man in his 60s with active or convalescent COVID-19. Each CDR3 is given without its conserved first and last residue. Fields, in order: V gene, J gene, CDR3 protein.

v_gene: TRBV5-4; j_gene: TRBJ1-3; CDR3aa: ASSSQQGNTIY
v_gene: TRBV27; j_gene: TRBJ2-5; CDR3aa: ASSFRDSQETQY
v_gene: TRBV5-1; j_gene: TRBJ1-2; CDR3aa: ASSEGQGAGYGYT
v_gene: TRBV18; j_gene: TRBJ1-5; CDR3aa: ASSPTGVINQPQH
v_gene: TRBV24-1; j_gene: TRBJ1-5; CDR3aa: ATSDGGFNQPQH
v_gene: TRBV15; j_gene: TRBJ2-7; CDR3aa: ATSRDRVVYEQY
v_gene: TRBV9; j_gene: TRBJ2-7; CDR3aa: ASSVTGGGYEQY
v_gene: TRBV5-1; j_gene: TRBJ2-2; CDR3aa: ASSTTGGGRTGELF
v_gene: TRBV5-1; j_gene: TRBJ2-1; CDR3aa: ASSLARQGAGEQF
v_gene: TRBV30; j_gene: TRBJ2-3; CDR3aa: AWNIGGTTDTQY
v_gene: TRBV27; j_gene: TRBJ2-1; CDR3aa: ASSRDRPNTYHNNEQF
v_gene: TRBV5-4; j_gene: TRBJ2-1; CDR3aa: ASSFGDRDNNEQF
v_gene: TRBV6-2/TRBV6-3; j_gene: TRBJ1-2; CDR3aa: ASSYVANYGYT
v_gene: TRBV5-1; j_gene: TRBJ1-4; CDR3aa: ASSPDRGGDEKLF
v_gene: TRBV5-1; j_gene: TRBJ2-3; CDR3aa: ASSLATGESTDTQY
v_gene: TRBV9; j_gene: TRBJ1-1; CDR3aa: ASTATGSSTEAF
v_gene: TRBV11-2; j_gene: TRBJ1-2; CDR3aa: ASSLDQLGVYGYT
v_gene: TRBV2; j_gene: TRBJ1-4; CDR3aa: ASSERTNEKLF
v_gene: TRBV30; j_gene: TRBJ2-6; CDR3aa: ACRPGTGISGANVLT
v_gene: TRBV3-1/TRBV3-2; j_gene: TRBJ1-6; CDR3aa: ASSQTGQVNSPLH
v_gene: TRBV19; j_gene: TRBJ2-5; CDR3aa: ASSSGAAGGTQY
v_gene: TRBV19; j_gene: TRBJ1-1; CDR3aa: ASSGSTEAF
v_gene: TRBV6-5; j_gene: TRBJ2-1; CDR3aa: ASSLPGGNEQF
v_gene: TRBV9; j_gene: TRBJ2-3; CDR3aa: ASSASSTDTQY
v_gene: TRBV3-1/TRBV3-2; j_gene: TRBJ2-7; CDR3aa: ASRTGGTYEQY
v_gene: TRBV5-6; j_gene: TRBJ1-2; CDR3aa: ASSIWDRAAQGYT
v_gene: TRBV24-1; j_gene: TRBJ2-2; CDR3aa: ATSDPGLFGELF
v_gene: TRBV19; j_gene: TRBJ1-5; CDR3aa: ASSIAGLNQPQH